The T cell receptor (beta chain) described here comes from a study of cytomegalovirus exposure and HLA in healthy donors. Findings and limits, study-wide: Roughly uniform depth of sequencing across donors was assumed in presence/absence analyses.

On this clone itself: Its target is unknown.

The CDR3 length is 14 residues. Trimming pared 4 bases from V and 4 bases from J, leaving 14 bases between. Germline V gene data show CDR1 as SGHVS and CDR2 as FNYEAQ. The PCR had 60 Vbeta and 13 Jbeta primers. Original processing methods: There were about 88 million unique TCR beta chains by a later count, and approximately 10 million of them were shared. The protocol was immunoSEQ multiplex PCR, while the TCRdb copy is restricted to in-frame clones and leaves out a portion. The V and J calls and clone size are taken from that table; D and trimming were inferred from the DNA. The sample contains around 140,000 clones, around 72% of which appear only once.

This chain joins TRBV7-6 and TRBJ2-7; tentative D call: TRBD1 (6 bases). The receptor's source is a woman younger than 35 in good health and CMV-seronegative. Sequencing used PBMCs. The CDR3, as DNA: TGTGCCAGCAGCTATAGACAGGACACATACGAGCAGTACTTC. Amino acid sequence: CASSYRQDTYEQYF.